This section outlines one T cell receptor beta chain sequence together with its context. Its antigen is unidentified. Researchers ran the PCR with 60 Vbeta and 13 Jbeta primers. TCRdb's copy holds only in-frame clones and misses some; the assay was immunoSEQ multiplex PCR. The sample shows approximately 160,000 clones, just over 75% of them seen only once. This sample stems from a study of cytomegalovirus exposure and HLA in healthy donors. Study-level points and caveats: Association with HLA alleles at 0.05 false discovery rate was found for 17,000 or so TCR beta sequences in a later analysis. TCR beta sequences reportedly predicted most subjects' HLA-A and HLA-B alleles accurately. Some highly shared sequence variants likely arose as a pipeline artifact.

This CDR3 spans 15 amino acids. CDR1 is MNHEY and CDR2 is SVGAGI in the germline V gene. Trimming stripped 6 bases from V and 5 bases from J, with 18 bases between. The V and J genes are TRBV6-5 and TRBJ2-3; the D gene is possibly TRBD1 (6 bases). The sequenced sample consisted of PBMCs. The TCR comes from a man aged 35 to 55 in good health and CMV-seronegative. CDR3 bases: TGTGCCAGCAGCCGCCGGGACACCCTGGGAGATACGCAGTATTTT. Its translation is CASSRRDTLGDTQYF.